This T cell receptor beta chain was captured in a study of control samples from healthy donors and cancer patients. V was pared by 0 bases and J by 5 bases, with 13 bases of the junction left unmatched. Germline values: CDR1 KGHSH, CDR2 LQKENI. This CDR3 contains 20 residues. The assay was immunoSEQ multiplex PCR, and TCRdb's table has in-frame clones only and misses some. The profile covers 100,000 to 150,000 clones, with 80% to 95% appearing a single time and 2% to 3% taken by the ten largest. This receptor was identified in a man younger than 35 in good health. Sequencing input: blood. The J gene is TRBJ2-2, the V gene TRBV18; 12 bases are shared with TRBD2. DNA for the CDR3: TGTGCCAGCTCACCACCATCGAGGACTAGCGGGACGGGAAATACCGGGGAGCTGTTTTTT. This translates into CASSPPSRTSGTGNTGELFF.